A selection of T cell receptor beta chains follows, all from one sample in a study of cytomegalovirus exposure and HLA in healthy donors. Repertoires were generated with immunoSEQ multiplex PCR, while TCRdb's copy carries only in-frame clones and drops some. The sample holds around 100,000 clones; 65% to 80% are singletons and the top ten take roughly a sixth. The sequenced sample was PBMCs. The receptors here all came from a young woman in good health and CMV-seropositive. Both conserved end residues are part of each CDR3. Fields, in order: CDR3 protein, CDR3 DNA, D gene, J gene, clone size, V gene, CDR3 length. The D gene is left open where the match is weak. Part of the rows lack a size; the others show once, few, many or a class for expanded clones.

CASSEGAPPNYGYTF | TGCGCCAGCAGCGAGGGGGCGCCCCCTAACTATGGCTACACCTTC | TRBD1 | TRBJ1-2 | . | TRBV5-1 | 15
CATGRGVTGGFNGYTF | TGTGCCACCGGACGGGGGGTAACGGGGGGCTTTAATGGCTACACCTTC | . | TRBJ1-2 | . | TRBV15 | 16
CATSTLGTGSSYEQYF | TGTGCCACCAGCACACTCGGGACAGGGAGCTCCTACGAGCAGTACTTC | TRBD1 | TRBJ2-7 | . | TRBV15 | 16
CASSIGRASYEQYF | TGTGCCAGTAGTATCGGGCGGGCCTCCTACGAGCAGTACTTC | . | TRBJ2-7 | . | TRBV19 | 14
CASSTNAGFNEKLFF | TGTGCCAGCAGCACAAATGCGGGTTTTAATGAAAAACTGTTTTTT | . | TRBJ1-4 | . | TRBV7-2 | 15
CASKMGQGSEKLFF | TGTGCCAGCAAAATGGGACAGGGCAGTGAAAAACTGTTTTTT | TRBD1 | TRBJ1-4 | few | TRBV6-6 | 14
CASSLFGGEANYGYTF | TGTGCCAGCAGCTTGTTCGGGGGGGAAGCTAACTATGGCTACACCTTC | . | TRBJ1-2 | once | TRBV5-6 | 16
CASSISDRPDTQYF | TGTGCCAGCAGCATCTCCGACAGGCCAGATACGCAGTATTTT | . | TRBJ2-3 | . | TRBV28 | 14
CASSRAGLAGVVLF | TGTGCCAGCAGCCGGGCCGGACTAGCGGGAGTTGTGCTCTTC | TRBD2 | TRBJ2-7 | . | TRBV6-5 | 14
CAISAGTSGESSYNEQFF | TGTGCCATCAGTGCCGGGACTAGCGGAGAGAGCTCCTACAATGAGCAGTTCTTC | TRBD2 | TRBJ2-1 | . | TRBV10-3 | 18
CASSLTDSQHQPQHF | TGTGCCAGCAGCTTAACAGACAGCCAACATCAGCCCCAGCATTTT | . | TRBJ1-5 | . | TRBV7-2 | 15
CASSLTPAPNYRSYNEQFF | TGTGCCAGCAGCTTAACCCCGGCGCCAAACTACCGATCCTACAATGAGCAGTTCTTC | . | TRBJ2-1 | . | TRBV7-3 | 19
CATSRGGQGTEKLFF | TGTGCCACCAGCAGAGGGGGACAGGGAACCGAAAAACTGTTTTTT | TRBD1 | TRBJ1-4 | once | TRBV15 | 15
CASSPELLTEAFF | TGTGCCAGCAGCCCCGAATTACTCACTGAAGCTTTCTTT | . | TRBJ1-1 | . | TRBV7-9 | 13
CASSSGTGYEQYF | TGTGCCAGCAGCTCCGGGACAGGGTACGAGCAGTACTTC | TRBD1 | TRBJ2-7 | . | TRBV7-9 | 13
CSVGLAASTDTQYF | TGCAGCGTTGGACTAGCGGCGAGCACAGATACGCAGTATTTT | TRBD2 | TRBJ2-3 | . | TRBV29-1 | 14
CASSSLAGSGRETQYF | TGTGCCAGCAGCTCCCTAGCGGGGAGCGGTAGAGAGACCCAGTACTTC | TRBD2 | TRBJ2-5 | . | TRBV7-3 | 16
CASSGLAGGPPYNEQFF | TGTGCCAGCAGCGGACTAGCGGGGGGGCCTCCCTACAATGAGCAGTTCTTC | TRBD2 | TRBJ2-1 | . | TRBV7-9 | 17
CASSLRQTGELFF | TGTGCCAGCAGCTTAAGACAGACCGGGGAGCTGTTTTTT | . | TRBJ2-2 | . | TRBV7-3 | 13
CASSRAGFPQGRNNEQFF | TGCGCCAGCAGCCGAGCCGGGTTCCCACAGGGAAGAAACAATGAGCAGTTCTTC | . | TRBJ2-1 | . | TRBV5-1 | 18
CASSILAGGKGPQHF | TGTGCCAGTAGTATCTTGGCCGGGGGAAAGGGGCCCCAGCATTTT | . | TRBJ1-5 | . | TRBV19 | 15
CASSMLGRSGQPQHF | TGTGCCAGTAGTATGTTAGGGCGGAGCGGTCAGCCCCAGCATTTT | . | TRBJ1-5 | . | TRBV19 | 15
CASSSGVNTEAFF | TGTGCCAGCAGCTCAGGGGTGAACACTGAAGCTTTCTTT | . | TRBJ1-1 | few | TRBV7-6 | 13
CASSQDRNYGYTF | TGTGCCAGCAGCCAAGACCGTAACTATGGCTACACCTTC | . | TRBJ1-2 | . | TRBV4-2 | 13
CASSHERETQYF | TGTGCCAGCAGCCATGAGCGGGAGACCCAGTACTTC | . | TRBJ2-5 | once | TRBV14 | 12
CAWEPPRGYQETQYF | TGTGCCTGGGAACCCCCACGGGGATACCAAGAGACCCAGTACTTC | . | TRBJ2-5 | . | TRBV30 | 15
CASSISGSSYNEQFF | TGTGCCAGCAGCATTAGCGGGAGCTCCTACAATGAGCAGTTCTTC | TRBD2 | TRBJ2-1 | . | TRBV7-9 | 15
CATKDRRRGEQYF | TGTGCCACTAAGGACAGGCGCCGAGGGGAGCAGTACTTC | TRBD1 | TRBJ2-7 | . | TRBV10-3 | 13
CASSPLGGNGNQPQHF | TGTGCCAGCAGCCCCCTCGGGGGGAATGGCAATCAGCCCCAGCATTTT | . | TRBJ1-5 | . | TRBV7-8 | 16
CASSNTGTGTYEQYF | TGTGCCAGCAGTAACACCGGGACAGGGACCTACGAGCAGTACTTC | TRBD1 | TRBJ2-7 | . | TRBV6-5 | 15
CASGWGQPPPYEQYF | TGTGCTAGTGGTTGGGGACAGCCTCCCCCTTACGAGCAGTACTTC | TRBD1 | TRBJ2-7 | . | TRBV12-5 | 15
CASSPIAEETQYF | TGTGCCAGCTCACCTATAGCAGAAGAGACCCAGTACTTC | . | TRBJ2-5 | few | TRBV18 | 13